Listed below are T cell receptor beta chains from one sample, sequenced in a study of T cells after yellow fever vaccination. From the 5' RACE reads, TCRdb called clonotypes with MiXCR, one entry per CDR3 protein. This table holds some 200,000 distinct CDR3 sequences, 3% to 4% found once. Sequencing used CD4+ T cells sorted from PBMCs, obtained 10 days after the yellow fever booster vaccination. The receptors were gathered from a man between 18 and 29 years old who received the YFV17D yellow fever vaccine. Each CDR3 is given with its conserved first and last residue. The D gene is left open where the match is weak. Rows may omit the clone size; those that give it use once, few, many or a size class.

CDR3: CASSLGDLKNTEAFF
DNA: TGCGCCAGCAGCTTGGGCGACTTAAAGAACACTGAAGCTTTCTTT
V: TRBV5-1
size: few
D: .
J: TRBJ1-1

CDR3: CASSLTSLTGELFF
DNA: TGTGCCAGCAGCTTAACCTCTCTCACCGGGGAGCTGTTTTTT
V: TRBV7-7
size: many
D: .
J: TRBJ2-2

CDR3: CATLVRGSPDTQYF
DNA: TGTGCCACCCTAGTTCGAGGTAGCCCAGATACGCAGTATTTT
V: TRBV6-6
size: few
D: .
J: TRBJ2-3

CDR3: CASSPRGPANTEAFF
DNA: TGTGCCAGCTCACCACGGGGCCCCGCTAACACTGAAGCTTTCTTT
V: TRBV18
size: .
D: .
J: TRBJ1-1

CDR3: CAYTQNTGELFF
DNA: TGTGCCTATACACAGAACACCGGGGAGCTGTTTTTT
V: TRBV30
size: few
D: .
J: TRBJ2-2

CDR3: CASSQGYTGELFF
DNA: TGTGCCAGCAGCCAGGGTTACACCGGGGAGCTGTTTTTT
V: TRBV14
size: few
D: .
J: TRBJ2-2

CDR3: CASSASQTQYF
DNA: TGTGCCAGCAGCGCGTCCCAGACCCAGTACTTC
V: TRBV7-9
size: many
D: .
J: TRBJ2-5

CDR3: CASSLGPGNEGETQYF
DNA: TGCGCCAGCAGCTTGGGGCCGGGTAATGAGGGCGAGACCCAGTACTTC
V: TRBV5-1
size: many
D: .
J: TRBJ2-5

CDR3: CSAPDRAHGYTF
DNA: TGCAGTGCTCCGGACAGGGCTCATGGCTACACCTTC
V: TRBV20-1
size: few
D: TRBD1
J: TRBJ1-2

CDR3: CASSPRRETGPGYTF
DNA: TGTGCCAGCAGCCCCCGGAGAGAGACAGGGCCCGGCTACACCTTC
V: TRBV7-2
size: few
D: TRBD1
J: TRBJ1-2

CDR3: CASSVHYEQYF
DNA: TGTGCCAGCAGCGTACACTACGAGCAGTACTTC
V: TRBV7-2
size: .
D: .
J: TRBJ2-7

CDR3: CASSLGTSGGAGSRNEQFF
DNA: TGTGCCAGCAGCTTAGGGACTAGCGGGGGGGCGGGTTCGCGCAATGAGCAGTTCTTC
V: TRBV7-6
size: many
D: TRBD2
J: TRBJ2-1

CDR3: CASSSTGAGDTQYF
DNA: TGCGCCAGCAGCTCGACAGGGGCAGGGGATACGCAGTATTTT
V: TRBV5-1
size: many
D: TRBD1
J: TRBJ2-3

CDR3: CASSPVVDREAYGYTF
DNA: TGTGCCAGCAGCCCGGTAGTCGACAGGGAGGCCTATGGCTACACCTTC
V: TRBV7-2
size: few
D: TRBD1
J: TRBJ1-2

CDR3: CATGGGGRYEQYF
DNA: TGTGCCACCGGAGGGGGCGGAAGGTACGAGCAGTACTTC
V: TRBV24-1
size: .
D: .
J: TRBJ2-7

CDR3: CASRPTSGSTDTQYF
DNA: TGTGCCAGCAGACCGACTAGCGGTAGCACAGATACGCAGTATTTT
V: TRBV11-2
size: .
D: TRBD2
J: TRBJ2-3

CDR3: CASRDHSYNEQFF
DNA: TGTGCCAGCAGGGACCACTCCTACAATGAGCAGTTCTTC
V: TRBV27
size: .
D: .
J: TRBJ2-1

CDR3: CASSRDRSPDTIYF
DNA: TGTGCCAGCAGCCGGGACAGATCTCCGGACACCATATATTTT
V: TRBV5-4
size: few
D: TRBD1
J: TRBJ1-3

CDR3: CSVVLALGGNEQFF
DNA: TGCAGCGTTGTACTAGCACTAGGGGGGAATGAGCAGTTCTTC
V: TRBV29-1
size: many
D: .
J: TRBJ2-1

CDR3: CASSETGTTDTQYF
DNA: TGTGCCAGCAGCGAGACAGGTACCACAGATACGCAGTATTTT
V: TRBV5-4
size: .
D: .
J: TRBJ2-3

CDR3: CASSHRQGANTGELFF
DNA: TGTGCCAGCAGCCACCGACAGGGAGCGAACACCGGGGAGCTGTTTTTT
V: TRBV3-1
size: few
D: TRBD1
J: TRBJ2-2

CDR3: CASSLGYRGASNQPQHF
DNA: TGTGCCAGCAGCTTAGGATACAGGGGCGCTAGCAATCAGCCCCAGCATTTT
V: TRBV7-2
size: many
D: TRBD1
J: TRBJ1-5

CDR3: CASSFWGSTDTQYF
DNA: TGTGCCAGCAGTTTTTGGGGGAGCACAGATACGCAGTATTTT
V: TRBV12-3/TRBV12-4
size: many
D: .
J: TRBJ2-3

CDR3: CASSLSGAGNTIYF
DNA: TGTGCCAGCAGCTTATCAGGGGCTGGAAACACCATATATTTT
V: TRBV7-2
size: many
D: .
J: TRBJ1-3

CDR3: CASSQQWGHTEAFF
DNA: TGCGCCAGCAGCCAACAATGGGGGCACACTGAAGCTTTCTTT
V: TRBV4-3
size: many
D: .
J: TRBJ1-1

CDR3: CASSLAYSNEQFF
DNA: TGCGCCAGCAGCTTGGCCTACAGCAATGAGCAGTTCTTC
V: TRBV5-1
size: many
D: .
J: TRBJ2-1

CDR3: CATSPRLLAEAFF
DNA: TGTGCCACCAGCCCGCGACTGCTAGCTGAAGCTTTCTTT
V: TRBV15
size: few
D: .
J: TRBJ1-1

CDR3: CASSTGDGNTIYF
DNA: TGTGCCAGCAGTACAGGGGATGGAAACACCATATATTTT
V: TRBV7-2
size: many
D: TRBD1
J: TRBJ1-3

CDR3: CASSFGPTRADTQYF
DNA: TGTGCCAGCAGCTTCGGACCAACTAGGGCAGATACGCAGTATTTT
V: TRBV7-9
size: .
D: .
J: TRBJ2-3

CDR3: CSARAMDRGSNGYTF
DNA: TGCAGTGCTAGAGCTATGGACAGGGGCTCGAATGGCTACACCTTC
V: TRBV20-1
size: .
D: TRBD1
J: TRBJ1-2

CDR3: CASSPPGQGVAKNIQYF
DNA: TGTGCCAGCTCACCGCCGGGACAGGGAGTGGCCAAAAACATTCAGTACTTC
V: TRBV18
size: few
D: TRBD1
J: TRBJ2-4

CDR3: CASSSPRTSGGGEQYF
DNA: TGTGCCAGCAGCTCCCCGCGGACTAGCGGGGGGGGGGAGCAGTACTTC
V: TRBV12-3/TRBV12-4
size: many
D: TRBD2
J: TRBJ2-7

CDR3: CASKGDSNNEKLFF
DNA: TGCGCCAGCAAAGGAGACAGCAATAATGAAAAACTGTTTTTT
V: TRBV5-1
size: many
D: .
J: TRBJ1-4

CDR3: CASSQDLLAGDTQYF
DNA: TGTGCCAGCAGCCAAGATCTCCTAGCGGGGGATACGCAGTATTTT
V: TRBV3-1
size: many
D: TRBD2
J: TRBJ2-3

CDR3: CASSQDVGGRRNQPQHF
DNA: TGCGCCAGCAGCCAAGATGTTGGGGGGCGAAGGAATCAGCCCCAGCATTTT
V: TRBV4-1
size: few
D: .
J: TRBJ1-5

CDR3: CASSLGSAGRETQYF
DNA: TGTGCCAGCAGCTTAGGGTCAGCGGGGAGGGAGACCCAGTACTTC
V: TRBV7-8
size: many
D: TRBD2
J: TRBJ2-5

CDR3: CASSFGGQQETQYF
DNA: TGTGCCAGCAGCTTCGGTGGGCAGCAAGAGACCCAGTACTTC
V: TRBV5-4
size: many
D: .
J: TRBJ2-5

CDR3: CASSPGTGSDEQFF
DNA: TGTGCCAGCTCACCCGGGACAGGGAGCGATGAGCAGTTCTTC
V: TRBV18
size: many
D: TRBD1
J: TRBJ2-1

CDR3: CASSYFSDTHF
DNA: TGTGCCAGCAGTTACTTTTCTGACACCCACTTC
V: TRBV6-2/TRBV6-3
size: .
D: .
J: TRBJ2-7

CDR3: CASSQGTENIQYF
DNA: TGTGCCAGCAGCCAAGGGACAGAAAACATTCAGTACTTC
V: TRBV4-2
size: many
D: .
J: TRBJ2-4